Each of the 25 T cell receptor beta chains below was sequenced from the same sample in a study of blood T cell repertoires in COVID-19 (dated by TCRdb to the early 2020s). Libraries came from the immunoSEQ multiplex PCR assay. TCRdb limited this immuneACCESS table to in-frame rearrangements with V and J called. A share of clones is missing; checked studies link under half to unresolved V genes, and the rest is unexplained. This sample has about 230,000 clones in its table, and over 70% of those were observed once. Jointly, the top ten make up 5.7% of the sample. Sequencing was carried out using peripheral blood. The receptors were gathered from a man at least 80 years old with acute or convalescent COVID-19.

This clone came up a few times. V is TRBV27 and J is TRBJ2-5; the D gene is possibly TRBD2 (7 bases). Deletions cut 6 bases from V and 2 bases from J, with 19 bases between. Germline V gene sequence: CDR1 MNHEY, CDR2 SMNVEV (reference sequence). This CDR3 contains 16 residues. The CDR3 here is CASRPGGGGTQETQYF. CDR3 bases: TGTGCCAGCAGGCCCGGGGGAGGGGGTACGCAAGAGACCCAGTACTTC.

V and J are TRBV12-3 or TRBV12-4 and TRBJ2-1; D not resolved. V gave up 4 bases and J gave up 6 bases, with 10 bases separating them. The CDR3 runs to 13 residues. Here the CDR3 DNA reads TGTGCCAGCAGTTACCCCTTAGTCAATGAGCAGTTCTTC. Residues: CASSYPLVNEQFF.

This chain joins TRBV28 and TRBJ1-2; tentative D call: TRBD1 (5 bases). CDR3 size: 18 residues. Looked up from germline, CDR1 is MDHEN and CDR2 is SYDVKM. The V gene lost 6 bases and the J gene lost 4 bases, with 27 bases spanning the gap. Written as DNA, the CDR3 is TGTGCCAGCAGCATAGGATATTTAAGGGGCCAAGACCGCTATGGCTACACCTTC. It yields the protein CASSIGYLRGQDRYGYTF.

The chain links TRBV19 to TRBJ1-4; the D is unclear. Trimming stripped 3 bases from V and 8 bases from J, with 13 bases between. Germline V gives CDR1 LNHDA, CDR2 SQIVND (reference sequence). The length of the CDR3 is 14 residues. The CDR3 region has the DNA TGTGCCAGTAGTATGTTTCCGGGGATCGAAAAACTGTTTTTT. Protein sequence: CASSMFPGIEKLFF.

This chain links TRBV7-9 with TRBJ2-2; the D gene is possibly TRBD2 (5 bases). V dropped 3 bases and J dropped 5 bases, with 16 bases sitting between them. This CDR3 spans 16 amino acids. Germline CDR1 reads SEHNR; CDR2 reads FQNEAQ (reference sequence). In DNA form, the CDR3 reads TGTGCCAGCAGCTTCCCTGGCGGAGAGGGAACCGGGGAGCTGTTTTTT. As protein: CASSFPGGEGTGELFF. Looking up the rest from reference TRBV7-9 and TRBJ2-2 gives the full variable domain: DTGVSQNPRHKITKRGQNVTFRCDPISEHNRLYWYRQTLGQGPEFLTYFQNEAQLEKSRLLSDRFSAERPKGSFSTLEIQRTEQGDSAMYLCASSFPGGEGTGELFFGEGSRLTVL.

The CDR3 loop is CASSQTGTGLYEQYF. Here the CDR3 DNA reads TGTGCCAGCAGTCAGACCGGGACAGGGCTGTACGAGCAGTACTTC. This sequence joins TRBV7-2 and TRBJ2-7; 9 bases fit TRBD1. Per the germline V gene, CDR1 is SGHTA and CDR2 is FQGNSA. The CDR3 is 15 amino acids. V lost 6 bases and J lost 4; bases outside the gene matches: 10.

The chain is built from TRBV7-2 and TRBJ2-3, with 10 positions matching TRBD2. CDR1 and CDR2 (germline): SGHTA, FQGNSA. The CDR3 covers 17 residues. J was trimmed by 6 bases and V by 5 bases; bases with no gene match: 14. CDR3 sequence: CASSPTGLAISGDTQYF. CDR3 nucleotide sequence: TGTGCCAGCAGCCCTACGGGACTAGCGATCAGCGGGGATACGCAGTATTTT. Full variable domain (rest looked up from reference TRBV7-2 and TRBJ2-3): GAGVSQSPSNKVTEKGKDVELRCDPISGHTALYWYRQSLGQGLEFLIYFQGNSAPDKSGLPSDRFSAERTGGSVSTLTIQRTQQEDSAVYLCASSPTGLAISGDTQYFGPGTRLTVL.

The genes are TRBV2 and TRBJ2-2; a weak D match, TRBD2 (7 bases). The V and J ends lost 6 bases and 2 bases respectively, with 16 bases between them. There are 16 residues in the CDR3. Looked up from germline, CDR1 is SNHLY and CDR2 is FYNNEI. CDR3 amino acids: CASSIEWGGNTGELFF. Written as DNA, the CDR3 is TGTGCCAGCAGCATAGAGTGGGGGGGCAACACCGGGGAGCTGTTTTTT.

The sample holds one count of this clone. V gene TRBV24-1 combines with J gene TRBJ2-2; TRBD1 is a possible D gene (6 bases). CDR1 is KGHDR, CDR2 SFDVKD, per germline. Trimming cost V 3 bases and J 7 bases, with 14 bases left between them. The CDR3 is 15 amino acids. Here the CDR3 reads CATSDQGKVHGELFF. The CDR3 coding sequence is TGTGCCACCAGTGATCAGGGGAAGGTACACGGGGAGCTGTTTTTT.

The chain couples TRBV11-2 to TRBJ2-3; maybe TRBD2 (5 bases). Germline values: CDR1 SGHAT, CDR2 FQNNGV. The CDR3 totals 14 residues. V lost 1 base and J 2 bases, leaving 7 bases between the germline ends. CDR3 sequence (DNA): TGTGCCAGCAGCTTAGGGACTCCCACAGATACGCAGTATTTT. This encodes CASSLGTPTDTQYF. The whole variable domain, remainder taken from reference TRBV11-2 and TRBJ2-3, is EAGVAQSPRYKIIEKRQSVAFWCNPISGHATLYWYQQILGQGPKLLIQFQNNGVVDDSQLPKDRFSAERLKGVDSTLKIQPAKLEDSAVYLCASSLGTPTDTQYFGPGTRLTVL.

This chain uses TRBV2 with TRBJ2-7, with 8 positions matching TRBD2. The trim removed 4 bases at V and 3 bases at J, leaving 2 bases unmatched. The CDR3 sequence is 13 residues long. Germline CDR1 SNHLY, CDR2 FYNNEI. CDR3 sequence: CASSAGGRYEQYF. The CDR3 DNA sequence: TGTGCCAGCAGTGCGGGAGGGCGCTACGAGCAGTACTTC.

The genes are TRBV24-1 and TRBJ2-2, with 9 bases that match TRBD1. V dropped 1 base and J dropped 5; count of bases not matched to a gene: 7. The CDR3 extends over 17 amino acids. In germline, CDR1 is KGHDR, CDR2 SFDVKD. The CDR3 DNA sequence: TGTGCCACCAGTGATTTTTTGGGACAGGGAGGGACCGGGGAGCTGTTTTTT. Protein: CATSDFLGQGGTGELFF.

The CDR3 bases are TGTGCCAGCAGTGAAGTCTTCAGCGGGAAAGAGACCCAGTACTTC. This encodes CASSEVFSGKETQYF. This chain links TRBV6-1 with TRBJ2-5; 7 bases are shared with TRBD2. This CDR3 is built from 15 residues. V shed 1 base, J shed 3 bases, and the junction held 5 bases outside the gene matches. In germline, CDR1 is MNHNS, CDR2 SASEGT.

The chain has TRBV30 and TRBJ1-1, with unresolved D. CDR3 length: 12 residues. Germline loops: CDR1 GTSNPN, CDR2 SVGIG (reference sequence). V lost 2 bases and J lost 8, with 12 bases in between. The CDR3 spells CAWSPGAPEAFF. DNA of the CDR3: TGTGCCTGGAGTCCAGGTGCTCCAGAAGCTTTCTTT.

The chain combines TRBV18 with TRBJ2-5; 8 positions match TRBD1. With V trimmed by 1 base and J by 4 bases, 8 bases remained unmatched. Germline-derived CDR1 and CDR2 are KGHSH and LQKENI. The CDR3 has 16 amino acids. The CDR3 reads CASSPRAGQGSETQYF. In DNA form, the CDR3 reads TGTGCCAGCTCACCACGCGCCGGACAGGGATCAGAGACCCAGTACTTC. The whole variable domain, remainder taken from reference TRBV18 and TRBJ2-5, is NAGVMQNPRHLVRRRGQEARLRCSPMKGHSHVYWYRQLPEEGLKFMVYLQKENIIDESGMPKERFSAEFPKEGPSILRIQQVVRGDSAAYFCASSPRAGQGSETQYFGPGTRLLVL.

This clone was counted a single time. V and J are TRBV5-5 and TRBJ2-1, with D unclear. Germline V CDR1 and CDR2: SGHKS, YYEKEE (reference sequence). V dropped 0 bases and J dropped 5 bases, with 15 bases sitting between them. The CDR3 is 16 residues long. The CDR3 here is CASSLAARQLDNEQFF. Here the CDR3 DNA reads TGTGCCAGCAGCTTGGCCGCGCGGCAGCTTGACAATGAGCAGTTCTTC.

The chain couples TRBV27 to TRBJ2-1, with D possibly matching TRBD2 (6 bases). Looked up from germline, CDR1 is MNHEY and CDR2 is SMNVEV (reference sequence). The CDR3 spans 15 residues. Trimming cost V 5 bases and J 3 bases, with 14 bases left between them. The CDR3 loop reads CASSRGTGDYNEQFF. In DNA, the CDR3 is TGTGCCAGCAGTCGGGGGACTGGGGACTACAATGAGCAGTTCTTC.

In this sample, this clone turned up once. V usage is TRBV3-1 (or the pseudogene TRBV3-2) and J usage is TRBJ2-7, with TRBD2 as a possible D gene (5 bases). Germline assignment: CDR1 LGHDT and CDR2 YNNKEL (reference sequence). This CDR3 comprises 14 residues. The V gene lost 1 base and the J gene lost 3 bases, with 10 bases spanning the gap. The CDR3 is CASSQVSGNYEQYF. CDR3 sequence (DNA): TGTGCCAGCAGCCAAGTCAGCGGAAACTACGAGCAGTACTTC.

This chain links TRBV18 with TRBJ2-3, with D uncertain. The length of the CDR3 is 13 residues. The germline V and J ends were trimmed by 0 bases and 6 bases, with 7 bases remaining between them. Germline V CDR1 and CDR2: KGHSH, LQKENI. The CDR3 bases are TGTGCCAGCTCACCACCGACACGTGATACGCAGTATTTT. Protein: CASSPPTRDTQYF.

This chain connects TRBV19 to TRBJ2-7; 7 bases line up with TRBD1. Germline CDR1 and CDR2: LNHDA and SQIVND (reference sequence). The CDR3 is made up of 14 amino acids. J lost 3 bases, V lost 6 bases, and 8 bases had no gene match. The CDR3 sequence is CASSSDRVGYEQYF. CDR3 DNA: TGTGCCAGTAGCAGCGACAGGGTCGGCTACGAGCAGTACTTC.

This rearrangement joins TRBV27 to TRBJ1-6; D gene uncertain. The CDR3 totals 13 residues. Germline V gene lookup returns CDR1 MNHEY and CDR2 SMNVEV (reference sequence). Trimming removed 8 bases at V and 13 bases at J, with 18 bases between. The CDR3 nucleotides are TGTGCCAGCGGGAGGCCTCCGATTCCGCCCCTCCACTTT. Translation gives CASGRPPIPPLHF.

The chain has TRBV28 and TRBJ1-5; D uncertain. This CDR3 is built from 16 residues. The germline V and J ends were trimmed by 3 bases and 2 bases, with 14 bases remaining between them. Germline V gene data show CDR1 as MDHEN and CDR2 as SYDVKM. CDR3 in amino acids: CASSFFAGGGNQPQHF. CDR3 sequence (DNA): TGTGCCAGCAGTTTTTTCGCAGGCGGGGGCAATCAGCCCCAGCATTTT. The variable domain in full, with the rest retrieved from reference TRBV28 and TRBJ1-5, is DVKVTQSSRYLVKRTGEKVFLECVQDMDHENMFWYRQDPGLGLRLIYFSYDVKMKEKGDIPEGYSVSREKKERFSLILESASTNQTSMYLCASSFFAGGGNQPQHFGDGTRLSIL.

In its sample, this clone was seen many times. CDR3 loop: CASTPIRDQRYNEQFF. The CDR3, as DNA: TGCGCCAGCACCCCAATCCGGGATCAAAGGTACAATGAGCAGTTCTTC. The chain recombines TRBV10-2 with TRBJ2-1; tentatively, D is TRBD2 (5 bases). This CDR3 has 16 amino acids. Trimming shortened V by 7 bases and J by 4 bases, and 20 bases separated the two germline ends. Germline V CDR1 and CDR2: WSHSY, SAAADI.

The rearrangement links TRBV7-8 to TRBJ2-7; D might be TRBD2 (5 bases). The germline V gene has CDR1 SGHVS and CDR2 FQNEAQ. The CDR3 has 14 residues. Deletions cut 2 bases from V and 3 bases from J, with 11 bases between. The CDR3 loop is CASSLRTGFYEQYF. CDR3 in DNA: TGTGCCAGCAGCTTAAGGACTGGATTCTACGAGCAGTACTTC.

This chain connects TRBV2 to TRBJ2-3; 15 positions agree with TRBD2. Germline CDR1 is SNHLY and CDR2 is FYNNEI. The CDR3 extends over 15 amino acids. V shed 7 bases and J 3 bases; nucleotides not matched to a gene: 2. CDR3 region: CASTGLAGGTDTQYF. In DNA, the CDR3 is TGTGCCAGCACGGGACTAGCGGGGGGTACAGATACGCAGTATTTT.